This T cell receptor beta chain was identified during a study of blood T cells in healthy people across ages. Study as a whole: There was about one barcoded beta molecule captured by template switching per two T cells.

The germline V gene has CDR1 MGHRA and CDR2 YSYEKL. V was pared by 2 bases and J by 8 bases, with 7 bases of the junction left unmatched. The CDR3 totals 14 residues. Primed by a sample-barcoded 5' primer and a J-beta primer mix, a second PCR proceeded for about 6 to 12 cycles. One entry per CDR3 protein results from TCRdb running MiXCR on the 5' RACE reads. Altogether 850,000 to 1,000,000 distinct CDR3 sequences are present, 40% to 60% being singletons, with the ten largest covering roughly 13%. The TCR comes from a man aged 30 to 45 in good health. This chain links TRBV4-1 with TRBJ1-2, with 8 bases aligning to TRBD1. Source material: blood. In nucleotides, the CDR3 is TGCGCCAGCAGCCAAATACAGGGGGAAAAAGGCTACACCTTC. This translates into CASSQIQGEKGYTF.